The source of this TCR beta chain is a study of T-cell reconstitution after alpha-beta-depleted transplantation in children. The table lists this clonotype with a few counts. Germline V lookup: CDR1 SGDLS, CDR2 YYNGEE. The CDR3 has 15 amino acids. Between the trimmed V and J ends, which lost 3 bases and 5 bases, there was a span of 18 bases. During its preparation, the TCRbeta library received unique molecular identifiers. MiXCR, applied by TCRdb to the PCR reads, yields one record per CDR3 protein. The data contain approximately 980,000 distinct CDR3 sequences, 25% to 30% of them seen just once; the ten biggest clones take up under 30%.

The chain uses TRBV9 and TRBJ2-7; no clear D gene. The source was PBMCs, mostly from graft donor cells, collected 360 days after TCRalphabeta/CD19-depleted stem cell transplant. The sequence was obtained from a boy under two years old who had a stem cell transplant for SCID, so the T cells may come from the graft donor. DNA for the CDR3: TGTGCCAGCAGCGCCGACGGGCTCTTGAGGAACGAGCAGTACTTC. It yields the protein CASSADGLLRNEQYF. Full variable domain (missing parts from reference TRBV9 and TRBJ2-7): DSGVTQTPKHLITATGQRVTLRCSPRSGDLSVYWYQQSLDQGLQFLIQYYNGEERAKGNILERFSAQQFPDLHSELNLSSLELGDSALYFCASSADGLLRNEQYFGPGTRLTVT.